This T cell receptor (beta chain) was captured in a study of regulatory T cells in long-lasting Graves disease. Study at large: Graves' patients (newly diagnosed) had been on antithyroid drugs under 3 months. Findings and limits, study-wide: Persistent disease showed a preference for TRBV28, TRBJ1-2 and TRBJ2-5. The sample size was small, and this may have reduced accuracy.

This clonotype has at least ten counts. Antigen unknown. Libraries of TCR beta came from iRepertoire HTBI primers plus Arm-PCR of CDR3 regions. TCRdb analysed the multiplex PCR reads with MiXCR anew, one entry per CDR3 protein. The sample holds approximately 230,000 distinct CDR3 sequences, around 20% seen once. Time point defined: newly diagnosed GD, antithyroid drugs for less than 3 months. PBMC RNA was the source of the TCR library. Patient provenance is recorded as an endocrinology department in Xi'an, China. J gave up 4 bases and V 10 bases, and 13 bases lay outside the gene matches. The CDR3 covers 16 residues. Germline CDR1 is SNHLY and CDR2 is FYNNEI.

The sample here was peripheral blood mononuclear cells (PBMCs), taken at new diagnosis, from a patient treated with antithyroid drugs. This receptor was identified in a female donor with Graves disease. V usage is TRBV2 and J usage is TRBJ2-3; 11 nucleotides align to TRBD2. The CDR3 reads CATISGRAKVADTQYF. CDR3 DNA: TGTGCCACAATTAGCGGGAGGGCCAAAGTGGCAGATACGCAGTATTTT.